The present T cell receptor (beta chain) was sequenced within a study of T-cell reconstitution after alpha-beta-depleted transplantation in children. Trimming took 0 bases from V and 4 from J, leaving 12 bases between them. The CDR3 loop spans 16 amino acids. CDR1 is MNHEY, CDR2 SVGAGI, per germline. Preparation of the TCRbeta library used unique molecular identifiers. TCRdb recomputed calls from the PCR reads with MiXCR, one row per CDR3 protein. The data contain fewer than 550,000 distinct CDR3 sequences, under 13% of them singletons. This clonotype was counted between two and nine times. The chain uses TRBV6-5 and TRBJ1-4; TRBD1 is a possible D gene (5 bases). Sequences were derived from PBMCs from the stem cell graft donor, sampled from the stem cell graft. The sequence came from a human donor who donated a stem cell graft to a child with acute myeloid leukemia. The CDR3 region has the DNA TGTGCCAGCAGTTACTCGGCGGGACGAGATAATGAAAAACTGTTTTTT. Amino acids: CASSYSAGRDNEKLFF.